This T cell receptor (beta chain) comes out of a study of blood T cell repertoires in COVID-19 (dated by TCRdb to between 2020 and 2021). As for the study more broadly: Samples from collaborators originated in the United States, Italy and Spain and spanned both the acute and convalescent phases of COVID-19. Subjects who had been exposed to COVID-19, were actively infected with it, or had recovered from it provided the deeply sampled blood TCRbeta repertoires that made up the dataset. Where available, HLA class I and class II types were taken from metadata supplied by the sample provider and were not determined by assay-based typing. Nearly every sample came with metadata listing a de-identified subject ID, COVID-19 status, age in years and sex. The material from the prospective study consisted of cDNA or gDNA derived from T cells, B-cell-depleted T cells, or PBMCs. Samples came from the ongoing ImmuneRACE study (first 160 participants) plus 1,254 subjects from 6 global collaborators. A freely available public database, intended as a resource for researchers studying the immune response to SARS-CoV-2, is where the repertoires were released.

The full study reports these points: The quantity of clinical and demographic metadata differed by source and by participant and was supplied without curation.

Of note for this clone: What this receptor recognizes is not known. Base qualities are not provided; no much larger clone lies one nucleotide away.

TCRbeta CDR3 regions were amplified from genomic DNA by means of the immunoSEQ Assay, a bias-controlled multiplex PCR. In the paper's pipeline: Within the assay, amplification of reference gene primers was used to estimate how many nucleated cells each sample contained. To quantify the absolute abundance of each unique TCRbeta CDR3 rearrangement, sequence reads were collapsed and filtered. Productive Simpson clonality was computed per sample as the square root of Simpson's diversity index over productive rearrangements. The source is immuneACCESS, and TCRdb retained only in-frame sequences with V and J called. Part of the clones is not carried over; for the studies checked, unresolved V genes explain less than half of this, and the remainder is unexplained. The DNA gave D and trimming, while V, J and clone size come from that table. The sample has about 300,000 clones on record, approximately 88% of them singletons. The ten largest clonotypes hold 5.5% to 8% of the sample.

The CDR3, from cysteine to phenylalanine, totals 16 residues. Only the CDR3 region is kept as DNA, spanning 48 bases read in frame from base 1. Deletion took 3 bases off V and 3 bases off J, with a span of 16 bases between the germline ends. CDR1 and CDR2 are drawn from the germline V gene: SNHLY, FYNNEI. A second Seattle source provided samples from volunteer blood donors who had recovered from COVID-19. Each collaborating institution followed its own protocols to collect whole blood in K2EDTA tubes. For TCRbeta analysis, collaborators shipped samples in one of three forms: frozen whole blood, isolated PBMCs, or DNA extracted from either of those sample types.

This chain joins TRBV2 to TRBJ2-3; the D gene is perhaps TRBD1, on 6 matching bases. The sequenced sample consisted of peripheral blood. The clonotype originates from a woman between 25 and 40 years old who had recovered from COVID-19. Here the CDR3 is given as CASSDPTGFRTDTQYF. The nucleotide sequence is TGTGCCAGCAGTGACCCTACAGGGTTTCGTACAGATACGCAGTATTTT.